A single sample is the source of the 20 T cell receptor beta chains below, sequenced in a study. Here immunoSEQ multiplex PCR was the method, and the copy in TCRdb shows in-frame clones only, minus some. The sample has 55,000 to 70,000 clones, about 93% seen once; the top ten hold roughly 4.2%. The sample was PBMCs. All receptors come from a middle-aged man with rheumatoid arthritis.

In its sample, this clone was seen once. V is TRBV11-2 and J is TRBJ1-4; D unclear. V lost 2 bases to trimming and J lost 5 bases, with 12 bases between them. The germline V gene encodes CDR1 SGHAT and CDR2 FQNNGV. The CDR3 loop spans 15 amino acids. This chain's CDR3 is CASSLLISDNEKLFF. The CDR3 DNA follows: TGTGCCAGCAGCTTATTAATTTCGGACAATGAAAAACTGTTTTTT. Combining the CDR3 with reference TRBV11-2 and TRBJ1-4 gives the whole variable domain EAGVAQSPRYKIIEKRQSVAFWCNPISGHATLYWYQQILGQGPKLLIQFQNNGVVDDSQLPKDRFSAERLKGVDSTLKIQPAKLEDSAVYLCASSLLISDNEKLFFGSGTQLSVL.

The V call is TRBV7-6, the J call TRBJ2-7, with a possible D match to TRBD2 (5 bases). Germline V gene data show CDR1 as SGHVS and CDR2 as FNYEAQ. CDR3 length: 13 residues. Trimming removed 2 bases from V and 5 bases from J, with 10 bases in between. CDR3 DNA sequence: TGTGCCAGCAGCTTAAGAGCGGTCAACGAGCAGTACTTC. This gives the protein CASSLRAVNEQYF. The variable domain in full, with the rest retrieved from reference TRBV7-6 and TRBJ2-7, is GAGVSQSPRYKVTKRGQDVALRCDPISGHVSLYWYRQALGQGPEFLTYFNYEAQQDKSGLPNDRFSAERPEGSISTLTIQRTEQRDSAMYRCASSLRAVNEQYFGPGTRLTVT.

The chain carries TRBV7-9 and TRBJ2-7; D may be TRBD2 (5 bases). Germline CDR1 SEHNR, CDR2 FQNEAQ (reference sequence). The CDR3 has 11 residues. Trimming took off 5 bases at V and 5 bases at J, with 7 bases between the two ends. The CDR3 coding sequence is TGTGCCAGCAGCCCCGGGGACGAGCAGTACTTC. Amino acid sequence: CASSPGDEQYF.

The rearrangement joins TRBV18 to TRBJ2-7; tentatively, D is TRBD1 (5 bases). CDR1 KGHSH and CDR2 LQKENI come from the germline V gene. The CDR3 runs 14 residues. Trimming pared 5 bases from V and 6 bases from J, leaving 17 bases between. The CDR3 DNA is TGTGCCAGCTCATACGACAGTACCGCTCTCGAGCAGTACTTC. It codes for CASSYDSTALEQYF.

This clone was counted a single time. The chain carries TRBV5-1 and TRBJ2-2; 9 bases agree with TRBD1. V lost 3 bases and J lost 5; bases outside the gene matches: 5. Germline V gene sequence: CDR1 SGHRS, CDR2 YFSETQ. The CDR3 contains 15 residues. The CDR3 DNA reads TGCGCCAGCAGCTCCGGACAGGGGAGTACCGGGGAGCTGTTTTTT. This gives the protein CASSSGQGSTGELFF.

V is TRBV5-1 and J is TRBJ2-5; D is possibly TRBD1 (7 bases). The V gene's germline CDR1 is SGHRS and CDR2 YFSETQ. The CDR3 is made up of 13 amino acids. V lost 2 bases, J lost 4 bases, and 9 bases lay in between. CDR3 amino acids: CASSFRGAETQYF. CDR3 in DNA: TGCGCCAGCAGCTTCAGGGGGGCAGAGACCCAGTACTTC.

The rearrangement joins TRBV27 to TRBJ2-3, with D perhaps TRBD1 (5 bases). This CDR3 has 14 residues. Per germline, CDR1 MNHEY and CDR2 SMNVEV (reference sequence). Trimming shortened V by 2 bases and J by 6 bases, and 12 bases separated the two germline ends. The CDR3 is CASSLRTPWDTQYF. As DNA, the CDR3 is TGTGCCAGCAGTTTAAGGACACCGTGGGATACGCAGTATTTT.

This chain connects TRBV27 to TRBJ1-2, with 9 bases matching TRBD1. CDR3 size: 13 residues. The V gene end was trimmed by 5 bases and the J gene end by 7 bases; junction bases not matched to a gene: 5. Germline lookup yields CDR1 MNHEY and CDR2 SMNVEV (reference sequence). This chain's CDR3 is CASSPRDRAGYTF. In nucleotides, the CDR3 is TGTGCCAGCAGTCCCCGGGACAGGGCTGGCTACACCTTC.

V and J are TRBV19 and TRBJ2-1, with TRBD2 identical over 12 bases. Germline V lookup: CDR1 LNHDA, CDR2 SQIVND (reference sequence). V lost 7 bases and J lost 5; bases outside the gene matches: 6. The CDR3 has 15 residues. DNA for the CDR3: TGTGCCAGTACTACTAGCGGGGGGCTCAACAATGAGCAGTTCTTC. Protein: CASTTSGGLNNEQFF.

The chain combines TRBV28 with TRBJ1-2; tentative D call: TRBD1 (6 bases). Trimming pared 6 bases from V and 3 bases from J, leaving 14 bases between. CDR1 and CDR2 from the germline V gene are MDHEN and SYDVKM. The CDR3 extends over 14 amino acids. In DNA form, the CDR3 reads TGTGCCAGCAGCCGAACCGGGACACACTATGGCTACACCTTC. Protein sequence: CASSRTGTHYGYTF.

The chain couples TRBV3-1 (or the pseudogene TRBV3-2) to TRBJ2-7; D tentatively reads TRBD1 or TRBD2 (5 bases each). This CDR3 comprises 16 residues. From germline, CDR1 is LGHDT and CDR2 YNNKEL (reference sequence). Trimming took 8 bases from V and 9 from J, leaving 29 bases between them. Here the CDR3 reads CASSIYGTKRICGQYF. CDR3 nucleotides: TGTGCCAGCTCAATCTACGGGACCAAGCGAATATGTGGGCAGTACTTC.

The chain uses TRBV3-1 (or the pseudogene TRBV3-2) and TRBJ1-1; 7 positions agree with TRBD1. CDR3 length: 15 amino acids. CDR1 and CDR2 (germline): LGHDT, YNNKEL (reference sequence). With V trimmed by 4 bases and J by 0 bases, 5 bases remained unmatched. The CDR3 DNA follows: TGTGCCAGCAGCCGAAGGGGACAGTTGAACACTGAAGCTTTCTTT. Its protein product is CASSRRGQLNTEAFF.

The gene calls are TRBV10-2 and TRBJ2-1; maybe TRBD2 (5 bases). The germline V gene encodes CDR1 WSHSY and CDR2 SAAADI. Trimming removed 4 bases from V and 8 bases from J, with 24 bases in between. There are 17 residues in the CDR3. The CDR3 spells CASSGGGFAEEWDEQFF. The CDR3 DNA reads as TGCGCCAGCAGTGGGGGTGGGTTCGCGGAGGAGTGGGATGAGCAGTTCTTC.

To note about this clone: Other DNA sequences in the same sample also yield this CDR3. This rearrangement joins TRBV3-1 (or the pseudogene TRBV3-2) to TRBJ1-5; D unclear. Germline CDR1 and CDR2: LGHDT and YNNKEL (reference sequence). The CDR3 is 14 residues long. Trimming cost V 1 base and J 5 bases, with 9 bases left between them. CDR3 DNA: TGTGCCAGCAGCCAAGGGGCAGGTCATCAGCCCCAGCATTTT. Translation gives CASSQGAGHQPQHF.

V usage is TRBV19 and J usage is TRBJ1-1; D ambiguous. CDR1 LNHDA and CDR2 SQIVND come from the germline V gene (reference sequence). Trimming took 3 bases from V and 0 from J, leaving 8 bases between them. The CDR3 extends over 14 amino acids. In DNA, the CDR3 is TGTGCCAGTAGTATGGCTGTACTGAACACTGAAGCTTTCTTT. As protein: CASSMAVLNTEAFF.

The V call is TRBV7-2, the J call TRBJ2-1; 7 nucleotides match TRBD1. This CDR3 is 17 amino acids long. Germline loops: CDR1 SGHTA, CDR2 FQGNSA. V trimming: 1 base; J trimming: 2 bases; junction bases outside the gene matches: 8. The CDR3 region is CASSLGPPGGPYNEQFF. The CDR3 DNA sequence: TGTGCCAGCAGCTTAGGACCTCCAGGGGGTCCCTACAATGAGCAGTTCTTC.

The rearrangement uses TRBV6-5 and TRBJ2-7; perhaps D is TRBD1 or TRBD2 (5 bases each). Trimming removed 4 bases from V and 3 bases from J, with 13 bases in between. The CDR3 covers 14 residues. Germline V gene data show CDR1 as MNHEY and CDR2 as SVGAGI. CDR3 sequence reads: CASSWGIDFYEQYF. The CDR3 DNA is TGTGCCAGCAGTTGGGGGATAGATTTCTACGAGCAGTACTTC.

The chain employs TRBV15 and TRBJ1-5; D is undetermined. V lost 0 bases to trimming and J lost 0 bases, with 3 bases between them. Germline values: CDR1 LNHNV, CDR2 YYDKDF (reference sequence). The CDR3 is 14 amino acids. CDR3 sequence: CATSRDNSNQPQHF. CDR3 bases: TGTGCCACCAGCAGAGACAATAGCAATCAGCCCCAGCATTTT.

The chain couples TRBV6-6 to TRBJ1-4, with unresolved D. Germline assignment: CDR1 MNHNY and CDR2 SVGAGI (reference sequence). The CDR3 loop spans 13 amino acids. V shed 5 bases and J shed 11 bases, with 15 bases lying between them. The CDR3 DNA reads TGTGCCAGCAGTACCCGCTCCGACTTGAAACTGTTTTTT. It specifies CASSTRSDLKLFF.

The V gene is TRBV30, the J gene TRBJ2-3, with D maybe TRBD2 (5 bases). The CDR3 contains 13 residues. Germline lookup yields CDR1 GTSNPN and CDR2 SVGIG (reference sequence). V was clipped by 0 bases and J by 4 bases, with 8 bases between them. The CDR3 spells CAWSVGSADTQYF. CDR3 DNA sequence: TGTGCCTGGAGTGTGGGGAGCGCAGATACGCAGTATTTT.